The rows below give T cell receptor beta chains drawn from one sample of a study of T cell responses to AZD1222 COVID-19 vaccine. Profiling relied on immunoSEQ multiplex PCR, and the TCRdb table lists in-frame clones only, not all of them. This table holds 130,000 or so clones, 80% to 90% found once. Here the sequenced sample was peripheral blood, taken on day 0 of AZD1222 vaccination. The receptor set was obtained from an adult in good health. Each CDR3 is given with its conserved first and last residue. Each record gives: D gene, clone size, V gene, J gene, CDR3 length, CDR3 protein, CDR3 DNA. A D gene is named only where the DNA matches it firmly. Clone size is shown for a subset of rows, as once, few, many or a class of expanded clone.

>NA|NA|TRBV27|TRBJ2-1|15
CASSPNPGTRVEQFF
TGTGCCAGCAGCCCAAACCCCGGGACTCGCGTTGAGCAGTTCTTC
>TRBD2|NA|TRBV7-6|TRBJ2-5|17
CASSWPLAGISQETQYF
TGTGCCAGCAGCTGGCCTCTAGCGGGAATCTCTCAAGAGACCCAGTACTTC
>NA|NA|TRBV4-3|TRBJ1-2|15
CASSQALTVLEGYTF
TGCGCCAGCAGCCAAGCACTTACAGTTCTCGAAGGCTACACCTTC
>NA|few|TRBV7-9|TRBJ1-1|14
CASSLWDENTEAFF
TGTGCCAGCAGCTTATGGGACGAGAACACTGAAGCTTTCTTT
>TRBD2|NA|TRBV5-1|TRBJ2-1|19
CASSLEPVGAGGRYNEQFF
TGCGCCAGCAGCTTGGAGCCTGTGGGTGCGGGAGGGCGCTACAATGAGCAGTTCTTC
>NA|NA|TRBV27|TRBJ1-6|16
CASSATRRAFNSPLHF
TGTGCCAGCAGCGCCACTAGGAGGGCCTTCAATTCACCCCTCCACTTT
>NA|NA|TRBV27|TRBJ1-5|14
CASSPQGSNQPQHF
TGTGCCAGCAGTCCCCAGGGAAGCAATCAGCCCCAGCATTTT
>NA|NA|TRBV2|TRBJ2-7|15
CASSGTGSVYYEQYF
TGTGCCAGCAGTGGGACGGGGTCTGTATACTACGAGCAGTACTTC
>NA|once|TRBV7-2|TRBJ2-2|15
CASSLGLGQVGELFF
TGTGCCAGCAGCTTAGGGTTAGGGCAGGTCGGGGAGCTGTTTTTT
>TRBD1|NA|TRBV7-3|TRBJ2-2|15
CASSPTTGATGELFF
TGTGCCAGCAGCCCAACCACAGGGGCCACCGGGGAGCTGTTTTTT
>TRBD2|NA|TRBV7-2|TRBJ2-7|14
CASSGTRSLYEQYF
TGTGCCAGCAGCGGGACTAGATCCCTCTACGAGCAGTACTTC
>NA|once|TRBV19|TRBJ2-1|13
CASALASYNEQFF
TGTGCCAGCGCCCTCGCCTCCTACAATGAGCAGTTCTTC
>NA|once|TRBV4-3|TRBJ1-1|13
CASSQARQSEAFF
TGCGCCAGCAGCCAAGCCCGACAGTCTGAAGCTTTCTTT
>NA|NA|TRBV5-5|TRBJ2-1|16
CASSSLPAYHYNEQFF
TGTGCCAGCAGCTCCCTCCCAGCGTATCACTACAATGAGCAGTTCTTC
>NA|NA|TRBV4-3|TRBJ2-1|17
CASSQDPLGGQAGEQFF
TGCGCCAGCAGCCAAGATCCCCTAGGGGGGCAAGCGGGTGAGCAGTTCTTC
>NA|NA|TRBV25-1|TRBJ2-2|13
CASSGAGTGELFF
TGTGCCAGCAGTGGAGCGGGCACCGGGGAGCTGTTTTTT
>TRBD1|NA|TRBV7-2|TRBJ2-7|17
CASSLGVGTGTPYEQYF
TGTGCCAGCAGCTTAGGGGTGGGGACAGGGACCCCCTACGAGCAGTACTTC
>NA|once|TRBV19|TRBJ2-7|16
CASSIMVNTRGREQYF
TGTGCCAGTAGTATTATGGTCAACACTCGTGGACGGGAGCAGTACTTC
>NA|NA|TRBV7-9|TRBJ1-1|14
CASSLVGRNTEAFF
TGTGCCAGCAGCTTAGTGGGAAGGAACACTGAAGCTTTCTTT
>NA|NA|TRBV19|TRBJ1-1|14
CASSNPGVGAEAFF
TGTGCCAGTAGTAACCCGGGGGTTGGCGCTGAAGCTTTCTTT
>NA|NA|TRBV7-9|TRBJ1-2|13
CASSQVRAYGYTF
TGTGCCAGCAGCCAAGTACGGGCATATGGCTACACCTTC
>TRBD1|NA|TRBV11-3|TRBJ1-1|13
CASSLDMDREAFF
TGTGCCAGCAGCTTAGATATGGACAGGGAAGCTTTCTTT
>NA|once|TRBV5-6|TRBJ1-2|16
CASSFRPQGSLDGYTF
TGTGCCAGCAGCTTCCGTCCACAGGGTTCGTTGGATGGCTACACCTTC
>NA|NA|TRBV6-4|TRBJ2-1|17
CASSDTLSLGTYNEQFF
TGTGCCAGCAGTGACACCCTCTCTCTAGGGACCTACAATGAGCAGTTCTTC
>TRBD1|NA|TRBV18|TRBJ1-2|16
CASSPSSGQGDYGYTF
TGTGCCAGCTCACCGTCCTCGGGACAGGGGGACTATGGCTACACCTTC
>TRBD2|NA|TRBV6-1|TRBJ2-7|16
CASSDLRRGGSYEQYF
TGTGCCAGCAGTGACCTTCGTCGGGGGGGATCCTACGAGCAGTACTTC
>NA|NA|TRBV30|TRBJ1-2|12
CAWNGANYGYTF
TGTGCCTGGAACGGAGCTAACTATGGCTACACCTTC
>NA|NA|TRBV5-1|TRBJ1-2|13
CASRVGAAYGYTF
TGCGCCAGCAGAGTCGGCGCTGCCTATGGCTACACCTTC
>NA|NA|TRBV19|TRBJ1-1|13
CASSIVRAAEAFF
TGTGCCAGTAGTATTGTTCGGGCAGCCGAAGCTTTCTTT
>NA|NA|TRBV13|TRBJ1-1|13
CASSSGANTEAFF
TGTGCCAGCAGCTCGGGGGCGAACACTGAAGCTTTCTTT
>NA|NA|TRBV6-5|TRBJ2-1|13
CASSYSDSNEQFF
TGTGCCAGCAGTTACTCCGACAGCAATGAGCAGTTCTTC
>NA|NA|TRBV30|TRBJ1-5|15
CAWSVLGGLDQPQHF
TGTGCCTGGAGTGTACTAGGGGGGCTCGATCAGCCCCAGCATTTT